This T cell receptor (beta chain) is from a study of human T cells and chemical hapten exposure. Study at large: Largely, small differences in pooled library volume made per-sample TCR yields vary. General study results and limits: As patch test score rose, PT1 expanded TCR counts tended to rise as well.

The V segment lost 1 base and the J segment 6 bases; nucleotides outside the gene matches: 5. The CDR3 is made up of 16 amino acids. Germline CDR1 SGHTA, CDR2 FQGNSA. This clonotype was counted ten times or more. The antigen is undetermined. The time point here: patch test 2, 6 weeks after DPC sensitization. The sample's treatment: therapeutic diphenylcyclopropenone sensitization with weekly scalp DPC. TCRdb re-called the RACE reads with MiXCR, one entry per CDR3 protein. Of about 40,000 distinct CDR3 sequences listed, 3% to 3.5% are singletons. Sample: whole blood, taken in connection with sensitization to the hapten diphenylcyclopropenone (DPC). The chain links TRBV7-2 to TRBJ2-1, with TRBD2 matching 11 bases. This sequence originates from a middle-aged man with alopecia areata. Some clones in this sample may be carry-over from other donors' samples. The CDR3: CASSLGPGTSGNEQFF. The CDR3 region has the DNA TGTGCCAGCAGCTTAGGTCCCGGGACTAGCGGCAATGAGCAGTTCTTC.